The TCR beta chain under discussion was sequenced for a study of beta chain features in type 1 diabetes. Notes on the study in general: Researchers cautioned that cDNA sequencing could over-represent cells with high TCR expression.

Expressed TCRB transcripts were sequenced because the entire RNA isolate underwent reverse transcription. The method was immunoSEQ multiplex PCR; TCRdb's version includes in-frame clones alone and lacks a portion of them. The repertoire has over 100,000 clones, about two fifths of them found once; the top ten carry about 0.07%. Worth noting for this clone: Its specificity is not known.

This CDR3 contains 14 residues. Trimming stripped 3 bases from V and 2 bases from J, with 9 bases between. Germline CDR1 and CDR2: SGHTA and FQGNSA. The source material was stem cell memory CD4+ T cells from blood. This receptor was obtained from a woman between 18 and 29 years old in good health. The rearrangement joins TRBV7-2 to TRBJ2-3, with a weak D call TRBD2 (5 bases). The CDR3 nucleotides read TGTGCCAGCAGCTTTCAGCGGTTCACAGATACGCAGTATTTT. Its protein product is CASSFQRFTDTQYF.